This TCR beta chain is drawn from a study of blood T cell repertoires in COVID-19. TCRdb keeps only in-frame clones here, not all; method: immunoSEQ multiplex PCR. The data contain about 400,000 clones, roughly nine tenths of them singletons. Trimming cost V 3 bases and J 9 bases, with 9 bases left between them. Germline lookup yields CDR1 SGDLS and CDR2 YYNGEE. The CDR3 runs 11 residues. This chain connects TRBV9 to TRBJ1-2, with D perhaps TRBD1 (5 bases). The sequence derives from a man aged 35-49 years with acute or convalescent COVID-19. The sequencing input was peripheral blood. The CDR3 loop is CASSAGGSYTF. CDR3 coding DNA: TGTGCCAGCAGCGCCGGGGGTAGCTACACCTTC.